This T cell receptor beta chain was captured by sequencing in a study of tumor-infiltrating lymphocytes in oesophageal squamous cell carcinoma. TCRdb reprocessed the PCR reads with MiXCR, giving one entry per CDR3 protein. The table has some 15,000 distinct CDR3 sequences, about 55% seen once. Germline lookup yields CDR1 SGHRS and CDR2 YFSETQ. Germline trimming cut 4 bases from V and 1 base from J; bases unmatched to any gene: 13. This CDR3 comprises 19 residues. This receptor was identified in a female donor with esophageal squamous cell carcinoma. Material: esophageal tumor tissue. The chain is built from TRBV5-1 and TRBJ2-1; 11 positions agree with TRBD2. This chain's CDR3 is CASSNPGLAASWSYNEQFF. DNA of the CDR3: TGCGCCAGCAGCAACCCGGGACTAGCGGCTAGTTGGTCCTACAATGAGCAGTTCTTC.